What follows are 22 T cell receptor beta chains derived from one specimen sequenced in a study of cytomegalovirus exposure and HLA in healthy donors. The study ran its PCR with 60 Vbeta and 13 Jbeta primers. Only in-frame clones appear in the TCRdb table, and some are missing; sequencing was by immunoSEQ multiplex PCR. The table includes 150,000 or so clones, approximately 81% detected once. Sequenced sample: PBMCs. Receptor source: a young woman in good health and CMV-seronegative.

This chain connects TRBV18 to TRBJ2-1; tentative D call: TRBD2 (5 bases). Deletions cut 2 bases from V and 7 bases from J, with 21 bases between. CDR1 KGHSH and CDR2 LQKENI come from the germline V gene. CDR3 length equals 17 residues. CDR3 loop: CASSPTGGGGAFNEQFF. CDR3 DNA: TGTGCCAGCTCACCAACCGGAGGTGGCGGAGCCTTTAATGAGCAGTTCTTC.

The V and J genes are TRBV10-3 and TRBJ2-5, with unresolved D. Matching the DNA end better, TRBJ2-7 makes the J call doubtful. The germline CDR1 and CDR2 sequences are ENHRY and SYGVKD. The CDR3 runs to 11 residues. CDR3 DNA: TGTGCCATCAAGGCGAGGTCCGAGCAGTACTTC. This encodes CAIKARSEQYF.

J is TRBJ1-6 and V is TRBV28; D uncertain. The CDR3 length is 15 residues. V was shortened by 3 bases and J by 10 bases, with 16 bases between the two germline ends. Germline CDR1 and CDR2: MDHEN and SYDVKM. The CDR3 protein is CASSFPRKGESPLHF. CDR3 in DNA: TGTGCCAGCAGTTTTCCCCGGAAGGGAGAATCACCCCTCCACTTT.

The rearrangement joins TRBV11-2 to TRBJ2-7, with a weak D call TRBD2 (6 bases). Looked up from germline, CDR1 is SGHAT and CDR2 is FQNNGV. The CDR3 is made up of 13 amino acids. Trimming stripped 6 bases from V and 7 bases from J, with 16 bases between. The CDR3: CASRSPGVEEQYF. The CDR3 bases are TGTGCCAGCAGATCCCCGGGGGTAGAAGAGCAGTACTTC.

The chain carries TRBV5-1 and TRBJ2-3, with a tentative D call TRBD1 (5 bases). This CDR3 spans 14 amino acids. Germline CDR1 and CDR2: SGHRS and YFSETQ. Trimming left V 1 base short and J 4 bases short, with 10 bases between. CDR3 residues: CASSLRLGADTQYF. The CDR3 bases are TGCGCCAGCAGCTTGAGGCTAGGGGCAGATACGCAGTATTTT.

The genes are TRBV6-6 and TRBJ2-7, with 8 bases aligning to TRBD2. Germline V lookup: CDR1 MNHNY, CDR2 SVGAGI (reference sequence). The trim removed 4 bases at V and 3 bases at J, leaving 11 bases unmatched. The CDR3 length is 16 residues. CDR3 amino acids: CASSWTLTSGIYEQYF. CDR3 DNA: TGTGCCAGCAGTTGGACGCTAACTAGCGGTATCTACGAGCAGTACTTC.

The J gene is TRBJ1-2, the V gene TRBV25-1, with D possibly matching TRBD1 (6 bases). Germline V lookup: CDR1 MGHDK, CDR2 SYGVNS. The CDR3 is made up of 14 amino acids. The V and J ends lost 2 bases and 8 bases respectively, with 15 bases between them. CDR3 residues: CASSETGNRVGYTF. The CDR3, as DNA: TGTGCCAGCAGTGAAACTGGGAACAGGGTCGGCTACACCTTC.

This sequence joins TRBV2 and TRBJ2-5, with 9 bases fitting TRBD2. V lost 8 bases to trimming and J lost 1 base; unmatched junction nucleotides: 8. The CDR3 covers 15 residues. CDR1 and CDR2 from the germline V gene are SNHLY and FYNNEI. CDR3 sequence: CASGRVAGAQETQYF. In DNA form, the CDR3 reads TGTGCCAGCGGGAGAGTAGCGGGAGCCCAAGAGACCCAGTACTTC.

This clone was picked up one time. V usage is TRBV25-1 and J usage is TRBJ2-3; TRBD2 is a possible D gene (7 bases). V was clipped by 6 bases and J by 4 bases, with 20 bases between them. The CDR3 loop spans 16 amino acids. The V gene's germline CDR1 is MGHDK and CDR2 SYGVNS. The CDR3 bases are TGTGCCAGCAGGACGGATCACGGGGGGCTTGCAGATACGCAGTATTTT. It yields the protein CASRTDHGGLADTQYF.

The chain combines TRBV6-5 with TRBJ2-7, with 10 bases matching TRBD1. J lost 3 bases, V lost 0 bases, and 5 bases had no gene match. CDR1 MNHEY and CDR2 SVGAGI come from the germline V gene. This CDR3 is built from 16 residues. In nucleotides, the CDR3 is TGTGCCAGCAGTTACTCTCTTGGGACAGGGGACTACGAGCAGTACTTC. It yields the protein CASSYSLGTGDYEQYF.

Comments on this clone: Within the sample, other DNA sequences also encode this same CDR3. The genes are TRBV18 and TRBJ1-5, with D maybe TRBD1 (6 bases). The V and J ends lost 3 bases and 2 bases respectively, with 8 bases between them. Germline V lookup: CDR1 KGHSH, CDR2 LQKENI. This CDR3 has 14 residues. The chain's CDR3 is CASSPPGGNQPQHF. CDR3 bases: TGTGCCAGCTCACCTCCAGGGGGCAATCAGCCCCAGCATTTT. The full variable domain, rest sourced from reference TRBV18 and TRBJ1-5, is NAGVMQNPRHLVRRRGQEARLRCSPMKGHSHVYWYRQLPEEGLKFMVYLQKENIIDESGMPKERFSAEFPKEGPSILRIQQVVRGDSAAYFCASSPPGGNQPQHFGDGTRLSIL.

The chain recombines TRBV5-1 with TRBJ2-1; TRBD1 matches 7 bases. J lost 8 bases, V lost 3 bases, and 8 bases had no gene match. CDR1 is SGHRS, CDR2 YFSETQ, per germline. The CDR3 is made up of 14 amino acids. The CDR3 is CASSSTGSVHEQFF. Written as DNA, the CDR3 is TGCGCCAGCAGCTCGACAGGGTCAGTGCATGAGCAGTTCTTC.

The chain couples TRBV28 to TRBJ2-7; tentatively, D is TRBD2 (6 bases). Between the trimmed V and J ends, which lost 5 bases and 7 bases, there was a span of 21 bases. Germline V CDR1 and CDR2: MDHEN, SYDVKM. The CDR3 length is 15 residues. CDR3 DNA sequence: TGTGCCAGCAGTCTGTGGCGGGCGGGGCGGGAAGAGCAGTACTTC. As protein: CASSLWRAGREEQYF.

V and J are TRBV25-1 and TRBJ2-7; a weak D match, TRBD2 (5 bases). Trimming shortened V by 6 bases and J by 4 bases, and 7 bases separated the two germline ends. The length of the CDR3 is 11 residues. Germline V gene lookup returns CDR1 MGHDK and CDR2 SYGVNS. The CDR3 bases are TGTGCCAGCAGCCGGGGTTACGAGCAGTACTTC. Amino acid sequence: CASSRGYEQYF.

V is TRBV10-2 and J is TRBJ2-1; D ambiguous. This CDR3 is 11 amino acids long. Germline V lookup: CDR1 WSHSY, CDR2 SAAADI. The germline V and J ends were trimmed by 5 bases and 7 bases, with 6 bases remaining between them. The CDR3 nucleotides read TGCGCCAGCAGTCAGAAGAATGAGCAGTTCTTC. Its translation is CASSQKNEQFF.

The rearrangement uses TRBV2 and TRBJ2-7, with D perhaps TRBD1 (5 bases). The CDR3 covers 13 residues. CDR1 and CDR2 from the germline V gene are SNHLY and FYNNEI. V was trimmed by 3 bases and J by 5 bases, leaving 11 bases between them. The CDR3 region has the DNA TGTGCCAGCAGTGAGGTAGGGGCCAACGAGCAGTACTTC. Protein: CASSEVGANEQYF.

The V and J genes are TRBV5-1 and TRBJ2-7; the match to TRBD2 covers 11 bases. CDR1 is SGHRS and CDR2 is YFSETQ in the germline V gene. The CDR3 spans 15 residues. J lost 7 bases, V lost 1 base, and 7 bases had no gene match. The CDR3 nucleotides read TGCGCCAGCAGCTTGACTAGCGGGAGTCTTTATGAGCAGTACTTC. Translating it yields CASSLTSGSLYEQYF.

The rearrangement links TRBV4-3 to TRBJ2-1; the match to TRBD2 covers 8 bases. The V and J ends lost 1 base and 6 bases, in that order; junction bases with no gene match: 11. Germline V gene lookup returns CDR1 LGHNA and CDR2 YSLEER. The CDR3 covers 17 residues. The CDR3 DNA is TGCGCCAGCAGCCAAGCGTTTTCCGGGACTAGGGGCAATGAGCAGTTCTTC. Translating it yields CASSQAFSGTRGNEQFF.

V usage is TRBV28 and J usage is TRBJ1-4; D not resolved. The germline V and J ends were trimmed by 6 bases and 5 bases, with 13 bases remaining between them. In germline, CDR1 is MDHEN, CDR2 SYDVKM. This CDR3 contains 14 residues. The CDR3 DNA reads TGTGCCAGCAGCCAAGGCCGGGTGAATGAAAAACTGTTTTTT. Protein product: CASSQGRVNEKLFF.

The J gene is TRBJ2-7, the V gene TRBV6-6; D perhaps matches TRBD1 (6 bases). Germline V gene data show CDR1 as MNHNY and CDR2 as SVGAGI (reference sequence). This CDR3 region has 15 residues. With 7 bases removed from V and 9 bases from J, the gap between germline ends came to 25 bases. CDR3: CASKPRQGFYSGQYF. CDR3 sequence (DNA): TGTGCCAGCAAGCCAAGGCAGGGGTTTTATTCTGGGCAGTACTTC.

This clone has just a few counts. This chain links TRBV19 with TRBJ2-5; D possibly corresponds to TRBD2 (5 bases). Trimming took 7 bases from V and 8 from J, leaving 14 bases between them. The germline V gene has CDR1 LNHDA and CDR2 SQIVND (reference sequence). There are 12 residues in the CDR3. For the CDR3, the DNA is TGTGCCAGTACCACTAGTTTGCAAACCCAGTACTTC. Protein: CASTTSLQTQYF.

Notes on this clone: One end of the junction is discordant with germline, which a read error may explain. The chain combines TRBV7-7 with TRBJ2-2; D is possibly TRBD1 (5 bases). The CDR3 sequence is 12 residues long. Germline loops: CDR1 SSHAT, CDR2 FNYEAQ (reference sequence). The CDR3 loop reads CASSSGTGELFF. CDR3 nucleotide sequence: TGTGCTAGCAGCTCAGGGACCGGGGAGCTGTTTTTT.